This T cell receptor (beta chain) appears in the sequencing data of a study of technical replicates of blood from a few donors. The V gene's germline CDR1 is SGDLS and CDR2 YYNGEE. This CDR3 contains 14 residues. Trimming pared 5 bases from V and 5 bases from J, leaving 16 bases between. The sample holds one count of this clone. Generated by immunoSEQ multiplex PCR, the TCRdb table keeps only in-frame clones and is missing some. The table lists 75,000 to 90,000 clones, 85% to 95% of them singletons. The origin of this receptor is a human donor in good health. Sequences were obtained from T cells isolated from PBMCs. This chain connects TRBV9 to TRBJ2-5; D call uncertain. The CDR3 DNA reads TGTGCCAGCAGTCTTAGCTCGGGTCAGGAGACCCAGTACTTC. Translated: CASSLSSGQETQYF.